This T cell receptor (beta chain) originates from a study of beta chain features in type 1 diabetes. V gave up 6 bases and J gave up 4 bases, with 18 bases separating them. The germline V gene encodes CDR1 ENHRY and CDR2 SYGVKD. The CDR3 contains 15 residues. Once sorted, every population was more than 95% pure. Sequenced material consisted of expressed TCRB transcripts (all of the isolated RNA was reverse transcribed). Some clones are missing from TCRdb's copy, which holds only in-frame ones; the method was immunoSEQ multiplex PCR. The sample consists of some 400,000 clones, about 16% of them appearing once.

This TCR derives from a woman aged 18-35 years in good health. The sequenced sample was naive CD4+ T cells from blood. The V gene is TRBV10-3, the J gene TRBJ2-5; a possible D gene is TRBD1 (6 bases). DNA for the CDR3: TGTGCCATCAGCGCCGATACTCAAGGGGGAGAGACCCAGTACTTC. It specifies CAISADTQGGETQYF.